This note documents a single T cell receptor beta chain sequence. Its matching antigen is unknown. With 60 Vbeta and 13 Jbeta primers, the PCR was carried out. Generated by immunoSEQ multiplex PCR, the TCRdb table keeps only in-frame clones and is missing some. The data show some 130,000 clones, approximately 80% seen once. The source of the sample is a study of cytomegalovirus exposure and HLA in healthy donors. Turning to the study itself: Across a few hundred genotyped donors, 81% landed in the Caucasian-associated ancestry cluster.

The ends were cut back, 3 bases at V and 3 bases at J, with 11 bases in the middle. There are 15 residues in the CDR3. The V gene's germline CDR1 is SEHNR and CDR2 FQNEAQ (reference sequence). Overall study results and limits: The authors later found HLA-associated TCR beta chains more clonally expanded than equally common others. Reportedly, HLA-A and HLA-B alleles of most subjects were accurately predicted from TCR beta.

Sequencing was done on a sample of PBMCs. The sequence was collected from a young man in good health and CMV-seronegative. This sequence joins TRBV7-9 and TRBJ1-4; D may be TRBD1 (5 bases). In DNA, the CDR3 is TGTGCCAGCAGCTTGGCGGGGGATCCTAATGAAAAACTGTTTTTT. It is translated as CASSLAGDPNEKLFF.